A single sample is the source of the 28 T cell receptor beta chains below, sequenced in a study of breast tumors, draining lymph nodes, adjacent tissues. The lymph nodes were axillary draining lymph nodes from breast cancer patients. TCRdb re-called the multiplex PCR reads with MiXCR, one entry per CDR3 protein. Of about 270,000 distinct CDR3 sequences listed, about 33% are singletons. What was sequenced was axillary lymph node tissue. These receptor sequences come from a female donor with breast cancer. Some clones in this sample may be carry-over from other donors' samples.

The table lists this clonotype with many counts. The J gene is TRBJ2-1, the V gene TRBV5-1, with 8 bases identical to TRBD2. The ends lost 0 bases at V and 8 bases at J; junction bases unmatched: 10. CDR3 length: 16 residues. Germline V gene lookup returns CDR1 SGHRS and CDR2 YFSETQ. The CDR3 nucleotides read TGCGCCAGCAGCTTGGCCGTAGCGGGAATCTCCCATGAGCAGTTCTTC. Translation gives CASSLAVAGISHEQFF.

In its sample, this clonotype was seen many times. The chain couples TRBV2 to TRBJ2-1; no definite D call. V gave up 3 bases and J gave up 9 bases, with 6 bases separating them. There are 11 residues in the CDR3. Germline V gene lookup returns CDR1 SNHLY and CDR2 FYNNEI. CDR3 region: CASSDRFEQFF. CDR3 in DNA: TGTGCCAGCAGTGATAGATTTGAGCAGTTCTTC.

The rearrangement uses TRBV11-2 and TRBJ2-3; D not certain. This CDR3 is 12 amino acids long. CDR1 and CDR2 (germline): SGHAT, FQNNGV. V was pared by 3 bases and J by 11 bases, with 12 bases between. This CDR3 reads CASSLAYNEQYF. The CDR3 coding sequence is TGTGCCAGCAGCTTGGCCTACAATGAGCAGTATTTT.

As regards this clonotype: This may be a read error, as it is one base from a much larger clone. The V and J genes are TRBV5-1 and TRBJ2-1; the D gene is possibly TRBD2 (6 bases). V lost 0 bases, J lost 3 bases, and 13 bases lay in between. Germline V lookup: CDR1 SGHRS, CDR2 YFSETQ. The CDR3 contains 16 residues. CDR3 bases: TGCGCCAGCAGCTTGGCTCAAAACGGGGGCTACAATGAGCAGTTCTTC. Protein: CASSLAQNGGYNEQFF.

DNA for the CDR3: TGTGCCAGCAGCTTGGGTGAAGCACTGTTTTTT. It translates to CASSLGEALFF. The V and J genes are TRBV5-4 and TRBJ1-4, with unresolved D. Germline V gene sequence: CDR1 SGHNT, CDR2 YYREEE (reference sequence). This CDR3 contains 11 residues. V shed 0 bases and J shed 13 bases, with 7 bases lying between them.

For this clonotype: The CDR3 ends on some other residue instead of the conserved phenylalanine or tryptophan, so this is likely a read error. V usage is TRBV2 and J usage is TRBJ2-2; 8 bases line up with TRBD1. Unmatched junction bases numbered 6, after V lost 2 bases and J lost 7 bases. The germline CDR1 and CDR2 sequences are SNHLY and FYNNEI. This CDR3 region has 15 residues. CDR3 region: CASSELGQGGGELFL. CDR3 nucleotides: TGTGCCAGCAGTGAACTAGGACAGGGAGGCGGGGAGCTGTTTCTT.

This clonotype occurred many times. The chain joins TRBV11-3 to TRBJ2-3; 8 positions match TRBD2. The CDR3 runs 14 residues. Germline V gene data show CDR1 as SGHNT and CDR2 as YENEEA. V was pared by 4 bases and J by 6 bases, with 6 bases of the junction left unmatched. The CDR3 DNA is TGTGCCAGCAGCTCTCGAACTAGCGGTGATACGCAGTATTTT. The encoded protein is CASSSRTSGDTQYF.

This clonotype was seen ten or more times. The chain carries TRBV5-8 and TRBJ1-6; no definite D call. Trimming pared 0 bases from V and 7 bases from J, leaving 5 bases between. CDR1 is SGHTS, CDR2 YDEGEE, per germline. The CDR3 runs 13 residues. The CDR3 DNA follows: TGTGCCAGCAGCTTGGCATGGAATTCACCCCTCCACTTT. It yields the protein CASSLAWNSPLHF.

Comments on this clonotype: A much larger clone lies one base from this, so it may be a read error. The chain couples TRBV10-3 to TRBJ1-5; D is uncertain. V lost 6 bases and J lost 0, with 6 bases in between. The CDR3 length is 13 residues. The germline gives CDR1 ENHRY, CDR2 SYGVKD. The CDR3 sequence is CAISLYSNQPQHF. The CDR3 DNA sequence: TGTGCCATCAGCCTTTATAGCAATCAGCCCCAGCATTTT.

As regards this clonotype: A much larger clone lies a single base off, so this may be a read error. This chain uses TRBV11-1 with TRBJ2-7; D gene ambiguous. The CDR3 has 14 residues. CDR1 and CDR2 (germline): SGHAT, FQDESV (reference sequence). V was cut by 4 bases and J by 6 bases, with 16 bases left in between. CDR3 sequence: CASSSETGNCEQYF. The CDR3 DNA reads TGTGCCAGCAGCTCAGAGACTGGAAACTGCGAGCAGTACTTC.

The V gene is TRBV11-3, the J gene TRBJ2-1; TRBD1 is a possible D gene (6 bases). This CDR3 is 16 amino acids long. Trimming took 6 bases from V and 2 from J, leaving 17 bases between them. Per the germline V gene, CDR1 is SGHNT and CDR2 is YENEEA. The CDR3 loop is CASSDSGAKTYNEQFF. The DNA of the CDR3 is TGTGCCAGCAGTGATTCAGGGGCGAAAACCTACAATGAGCAGTTCTTC.

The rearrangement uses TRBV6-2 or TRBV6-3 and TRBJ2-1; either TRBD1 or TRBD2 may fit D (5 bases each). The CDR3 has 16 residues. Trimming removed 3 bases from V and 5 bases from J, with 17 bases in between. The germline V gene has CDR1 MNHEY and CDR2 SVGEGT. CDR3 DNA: TGTGCCAGCAGTTATTGGGGGAGACAGCCCAACAATGAGCAGTTCTTC. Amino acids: CASSYWGRQPNNEQFF.

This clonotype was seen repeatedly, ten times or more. The CDR3 DNA follows: TGTGCCAGCAGCTTTCCTATCAAGAGCTCTGGGGCCAACGTCCTGACTTTC. Translating gives CASSFPIKSSGANVLTF. The chain has TRBV7-3 and TRBJ2-6; D not resolved. The CDR3 spans 17 residues. The V end was cut by 3 bases, the J end by 0 bases, with 12 bases between. The V gene's germline CDR1 is SGHTA and CDR2 FQGTGA.

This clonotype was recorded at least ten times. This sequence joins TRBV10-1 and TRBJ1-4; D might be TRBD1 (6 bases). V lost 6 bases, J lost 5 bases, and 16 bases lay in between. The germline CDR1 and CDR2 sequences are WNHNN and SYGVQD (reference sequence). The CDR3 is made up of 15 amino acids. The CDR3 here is CASSAFRGPNEKLFF. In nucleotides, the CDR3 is TGCGCCAGCAGCGCCTTCAGGGGACCCAATGAAAAACTGTTTTTT.

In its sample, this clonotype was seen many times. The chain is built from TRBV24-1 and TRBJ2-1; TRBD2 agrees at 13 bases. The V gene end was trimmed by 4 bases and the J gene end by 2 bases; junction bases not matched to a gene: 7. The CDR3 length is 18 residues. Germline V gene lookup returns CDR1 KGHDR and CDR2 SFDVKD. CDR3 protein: CATSEPGLAGDPYNEQFF. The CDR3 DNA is TGTGCCACCAGTGAACCTGGACTAGCGGGAGATCCCTACAATGAGCAGTTCTTC.

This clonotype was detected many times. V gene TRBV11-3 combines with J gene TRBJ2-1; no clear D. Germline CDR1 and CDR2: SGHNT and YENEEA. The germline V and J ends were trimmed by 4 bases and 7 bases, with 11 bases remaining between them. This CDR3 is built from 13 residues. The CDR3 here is CASSSPPTNEQFF. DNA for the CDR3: TGTGCCAGCAGCTCCCCGCCGACGAATGAGCAGTTCTTC.

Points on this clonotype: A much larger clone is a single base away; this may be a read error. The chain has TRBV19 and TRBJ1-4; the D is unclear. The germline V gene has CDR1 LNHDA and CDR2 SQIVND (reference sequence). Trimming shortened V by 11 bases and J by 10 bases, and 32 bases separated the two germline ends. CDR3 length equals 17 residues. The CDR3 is CAWSLDGGVKGGGKLFF. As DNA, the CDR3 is TGTGCCTGGAGTTTAGACGGTGGGGTGAAGGGAGGAGGAAAACTGTTTTTT.

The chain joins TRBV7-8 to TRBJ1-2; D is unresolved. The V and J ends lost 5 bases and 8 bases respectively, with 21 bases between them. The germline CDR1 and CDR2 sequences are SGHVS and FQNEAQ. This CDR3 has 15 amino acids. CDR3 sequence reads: CASSRGGRAARGYTF. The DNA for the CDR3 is TGTGCCAGCAGCCGCGGAGGTAGGGCCGCCCGGGGCTACACCTTC.

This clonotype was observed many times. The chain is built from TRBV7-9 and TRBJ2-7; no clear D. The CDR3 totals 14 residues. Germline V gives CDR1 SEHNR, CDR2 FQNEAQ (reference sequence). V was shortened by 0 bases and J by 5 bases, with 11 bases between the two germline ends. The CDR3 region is CASSLANFQNEQYF. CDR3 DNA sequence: TGTGCCAGCAGCTTAGCGAATTTTCAGAACGAGCAGTACTTC.

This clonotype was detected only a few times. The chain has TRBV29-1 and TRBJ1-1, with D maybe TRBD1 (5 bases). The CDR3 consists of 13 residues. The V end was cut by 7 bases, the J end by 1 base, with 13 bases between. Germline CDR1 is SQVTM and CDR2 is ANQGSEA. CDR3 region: CSARGSRNTEAFF. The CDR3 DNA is TGCAGCGCGAGGGGCTCAAGGAACACTGAAGCTTTCTTT.

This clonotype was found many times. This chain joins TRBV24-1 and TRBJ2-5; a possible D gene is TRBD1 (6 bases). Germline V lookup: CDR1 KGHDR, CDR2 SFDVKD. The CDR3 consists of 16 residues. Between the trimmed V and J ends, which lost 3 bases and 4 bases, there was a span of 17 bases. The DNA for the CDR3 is TGTGCCACCAGTGATGTTGATGGGCGACAGGTAGAGACCCAGTACTTC. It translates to CATSDVDGRQVETQYF.

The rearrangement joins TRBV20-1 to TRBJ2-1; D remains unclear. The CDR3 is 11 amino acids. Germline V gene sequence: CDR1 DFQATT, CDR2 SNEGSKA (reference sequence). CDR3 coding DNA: TGCGGTGTGGGCTCCTACAATGAGCAGTTCTTC. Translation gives CGVGSYNEQFF.

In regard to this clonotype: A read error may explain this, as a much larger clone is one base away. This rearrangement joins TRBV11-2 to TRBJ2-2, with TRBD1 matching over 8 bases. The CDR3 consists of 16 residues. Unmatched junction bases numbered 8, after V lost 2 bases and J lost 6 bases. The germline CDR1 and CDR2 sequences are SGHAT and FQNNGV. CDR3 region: CASSLYGQGHAGELFF. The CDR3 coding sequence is TGTGCCAGCAGCTTATATGGACAGGGCCATGCCGGGGAGCTGTTTTTT.

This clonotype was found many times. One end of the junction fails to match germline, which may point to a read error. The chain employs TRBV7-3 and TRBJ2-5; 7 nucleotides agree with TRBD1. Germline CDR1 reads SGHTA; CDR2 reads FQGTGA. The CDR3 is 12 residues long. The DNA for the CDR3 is TGTGCCAGCAGCGCCACAGGGGAGATCCAGTACTTC. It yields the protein CASSATGEIQYF.

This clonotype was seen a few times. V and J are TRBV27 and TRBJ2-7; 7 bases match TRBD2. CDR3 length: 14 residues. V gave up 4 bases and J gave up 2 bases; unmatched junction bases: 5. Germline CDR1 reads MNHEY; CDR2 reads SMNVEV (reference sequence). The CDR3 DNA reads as TGTGCCAGCAGTTCGCGCGGGAGCGCCTACGAGCAGTACTTC. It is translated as CASSSRGSAYEQYF.

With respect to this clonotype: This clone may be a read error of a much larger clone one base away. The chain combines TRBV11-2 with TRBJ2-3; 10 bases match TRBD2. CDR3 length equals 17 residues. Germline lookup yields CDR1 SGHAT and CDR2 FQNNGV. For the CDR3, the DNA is TGTGCCAGCAGCAGAAGAGCGGGAGGGCTTGGGACAGATATGCAGTATTTT. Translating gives CASSRRAGGLGTDMQYF.

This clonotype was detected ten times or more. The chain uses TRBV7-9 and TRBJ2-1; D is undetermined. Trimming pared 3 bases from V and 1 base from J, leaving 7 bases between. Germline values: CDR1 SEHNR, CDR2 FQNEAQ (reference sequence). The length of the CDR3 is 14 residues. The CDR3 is CASSFRQSYNEQFF. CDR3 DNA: TGTGCCAGCAGCTTTAGGCAGTCCTACAATGAGCAGTTCTTC.

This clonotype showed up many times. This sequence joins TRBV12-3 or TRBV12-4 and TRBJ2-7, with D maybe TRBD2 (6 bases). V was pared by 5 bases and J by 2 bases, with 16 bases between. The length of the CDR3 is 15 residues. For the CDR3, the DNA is TGTGCCAGCAGTCCCACCGGCGGGACCGCCTACGAGCAGTACTTC. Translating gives CASSPTGGTAYEQYF.